The rows below give T cell receptor beta chains drawn from one sample of a study of OX40 agonist ivuxolimab in advanced cancers. The protocol was immunoSEQ multiplex PCR, while the TCRdb copy is restricted to in-frame clones and leaves out a portion. This table holds over 35,000 clones, about 80% found once. The source material was CD4+ or CD8+ T cells sorted from blood, sampled in a trial of the OX40 agonist ivuxolimab. The receptors shown here come from an adult with an advanced solid tumor such as melanoma, head and neck, liver or kidney cancer. CDR3s include the opening cysteine and the closing phenylalanine or tryptophan. A D gene is named only where the DNA matches it firmly. Only some rows state a clone size, as once, few, many or a class for expanded clones.

j_call	v_call	d_call	clone_size	cdr3_nt	cdr3_aa
TRBJ2-2	TRBV5-1	TRBD1	-	TGCGCCAGCAGAACAACAGGGGGCATCGGGAACACCGGGGAGCTGTTTTTT	CASRTTGGIGNTGELFF
TRBJ2-5	TRBV7-2	TRBD2	-	TGTGCCAGCAGCCCCCTAGCGGGAGACAGGGAGACCCAGTACTTC	CASSPLAGDRETQYF
TRBJ2-3	TRBV7-2	-	-	TGTGCCAGCAGCTTAGGAGGATATACTAGCACAGATACGCAGTATTTT	CASSLGGYTSTDTQYF
TRBJ2-7	TRBV7-2	-	-	TGTGCCAGCAGCTTAGCGTGGGAGCAGTACTTC	CASSLAWEQYF
TRBJ1-2	TRBV6-5	-	-	TGTGCCAGCAGTTACTCGGTCCTCGCTAGGGGGAATGGCTACACCTTC	CASSYSVLARGNGYTF
TRBJ2-7	TRBV7-9	TRBD1	-	TGTGCCAGCAGCCCCGGCGGGGACAGGTCTACCTACGAGCAGTACTTC	CASSPGGDRSTYEQYF
TRBJ1-5	TRBV28	-	-	TGTGCTTCCGACAGCAGGGATCAGCCCCAGCATTTT	CASDSRDQPQHF
TRBJ2-1	TRBV5-1	TRBD2	-	TGCGCCAGCAGCTTGGAGTCTAGCGGGTTTTACAATGAGCAGTTCTTC	CASSLESSGFYNEQFF
TRBJ2-7	TRBV21-1	-	-	TGTGCCAGCAGCGAGGACTCTATGTCCTACGAGCAGTACTTC	CASSEDSMSYEQYF
TRBJ2-3	TRBV25-1	-	-	TGTGCCAGCAGTGTTACGGGGGCTACGCAGTATTTT	CASSVTGATQYF
TRBJ2-7	TRBV28	-	-	TGTGCCAGCAGCTCGGGGGGCAGCTCTCCCGAGCAGTACTTC	CASSSGGSSPEQYF
TRBJ1-5	TRBV7-8	-	-	TGTGCCAGCAGCTTAACGGGGGGGGAGCCCCAGCATTTT	CASSLTGGEPQHF
TRBJ1-1	TRBV28	-	-	TGTGCCAGCAGTTCCGACCTCCCGGCGAACACTGAAGCTTTCTTT	CASSSDLPANTEAFF
TRBJ1-1	TRBV4-3	-	-	TGCGCCAGCAGCCAATCCGGGGGCGGGACTGAAGCTTTCTTT	CASSQSGGGTEAFF
TRBJ1-3	TRBV11-3	-	-	TGTGCCAGCAGCTTAGACAGCACTGGAAACACCATATATTTT	CASSLDSTGNTIYF
TRBJ1-2	TRBV28	-	-	TGTGCCAGCAGTTGGACAATCAATGGCTACACCTTC	CASSWTINGYTF
TRBJ2-5	TRBV5-1	-	once	TGCGCCAGCAGCTTGGACGGACGACAAGAGACCCAGTACTTC	CASSLDGRQETQYF
TRBJ1-5	TRBV11-2	-	few	TGTGCCAGCAGCTTAGACAGGGGTCAGCCCCAGCATTTT	CASSLDRGQPQHF
TRBJ2-2	TRBV4-3	-	-	TGCGCCAGCAGCCAAGATTACAGGGTGAACACCGGGGAGCTGTTTTTT	CASSQDYRVNTGELFF
TRBJ1-1	TRBV19	-	few	TGTGCCAGTAACGTTCAGGGGATAGGGAACACTGAAGCTTTCTTT	CASNVQGIGNTEAFF
TRBJ2-1	TRBV21-1	-	-	TGTGCCAGCAGCAAAATACATTTGAGCTCCTACAATGAGCAGTTCTTC	CASSKIHLSSYNEQFF
TRBJ2-5	TRBV10-3	-	-	TGTGCCATCAGTGAGTCGAATAGGCCTCGGAGGACCCAGTACTTC	CAISESNRPRRTQYF
TRBJ2-7	TRBV27	TRBD2	-	TGTGCCAGCAGTTTTAGACTAGCGGGCCCCTACGAGCAGTACTTC	CASSFRLAGPYEQYF
TRBJ1-6	TRBV18	TRBD1	-	TGTGCCAGCTCGCATACCGGGACAGGGGTTAATTCACCCCTCCACTTT	CASSHTGTGVNSPLHF
TRBJ2-3	TRBV7-9	TRBD2	-	TGTGCCAGCAGCTTACAGCGGGGGATCGCAGATACGCAGTATTTT	CASSLQRGIADTQYF
TRBJ1-1	TRBV5-6	-	few	TGTGCCAGCAGCCGAACAGGCTTGAACACTGAAGCTTTCTTT	CASSRTGLNTEAFF
TRBJ1-5	TRBV19	TRBD1	once	TGTGCCAGTAGTATCGGCAGGGGGCGCGTGCAGCCCCAGCATTTT	CASSIGRGRVQPQHF
TRBJ1-2	TRBV9	-	-	TGTGCCAGCAGCGCCCACGGTGTTGTCGATTTTGGTGGCTACACCTTC	CASSAHGVVDFGGYTF
TRBJ1-5	TRBV2	-	-	TGTGCCAGCAGCATATCCGGGGGTCAGCCCCAGCATTTT	CASSISGGQPQHF
TRBJ1-1	TRBV30	-	-	TGTGCCTGGAGTGTACGATTAGGGGGGCTAGAAACTGAAGCTTTCTTT	CAWSVRLGGLETEAFF
TRBJ2-6	TRBV5-4	-	once	TGTGCCAGCCTTTCCGCGTCCGGGGCCAACGTCCTGACTTTC	CASLSASGANVLTF
TRBJ1-1	TRBV7-9	-	-	TGTGCCAGCAGGGGCGCAAGCTTCATGAACACTGAAGCTTTCTTT	CASRGASFMNTEAFF
TRBJ2-7	TRBV27	-	-	TGTGCCAGCAGTTACCGGGCCGACTACGAGCAGTACTTC	CASSYRADYEQYF
TRBJ1-6	TRBV28	TRBD1	-	TGTGCCAGCGGAGGGGGCCGGCTAAATTCACCCCTCCACTTT	CASGGGRLNSPLHF
TRBJ2-7	TRBV20-1	-	-	TGCAGTGCTACTCAGGGTGGCGAGCAGTACTTC	CSATQGGEQYF
TRBJ1-2	TRBV25-1	-	-	TGTGCCAGCAGTGAATACAGCTATGGCTACACCTTC	CASSEYSYGYTF
TRBJ2-1	TRBV4-3	TRBD2	-	TGCGCCAGCAGCCGACTCCAGGCGGGAGGGTTTTATGAGCAGTTCTTC	CASSRLQAGGFYEQFF
TRBJ2-4	TRBV30	-	-	TGTGCCTGTTCCCTAGGCACCGGGCAGGGCATTCAGTACTTC	CACSLGTGQGIQYF
TRBJ1-3	TRBV9	-	-	TGTGCCAGCAGTCCCAACGAGGGGCGTCGCTCTGGAAACACCATATATTTT	CASSPNEGRRSGNTIYF
TRBJ2-5	TRBV25-1	TRBD2	few	TGTGCCAGCAGTACTCTAGCGGGGAGAGGACCGCAAGAGACCCAGTACTTC	CASSTLAGRGPQETQYF
TRBJ1-6	TRBV2	-	few	TGTGCCAGCAGGCGCGCACAAAATTCACCCCTCCACTTT	CASRRAQNSPLHF
TRBJ2-2	TRBV28	-	-	TGTGCCAGCAGCGGGATCTGGGCGAACACCGGGGAGCTGTTTTTT	CASSGIWANTGELFF
TRBJ1-1	TRBV5-6	-	-	TGTGCCAGCAGCTTGGTGGCAGGGGCTACGAACACTGAAGCTTTCTTT	CASSLVAGATNTEAFF
TRBJ2-7	TRBV5-1	TRBD2	-	TGCGCCAGCAGGCCAACCCCGGGACTAGCGGAGGTGAGGCGGTACTTC	CASRPTPGLAEVRRYF
TRBJ1-2	TRBV2	TRBD1	-	TGTGCCAGCAGTTTTCAGGGGGCCTATGGCTACACCTTC	CASSFQGAYGYTF
TRBJ2-5	TRBV5-6	-	-	TGTGCCAGCAGCCCATGGTCCGGACACCGAAGACAACAAGAGACCCAGTACTTC	CASSPWSGHRRQQETQYF
TRBJ1-1	TRBV19	TRBD1	-	TGTGCCAGTAGTACCCGGGACAGTTTTACTGAAGCTTTCTTT	CASSTRDSFTEAFF
TRBJ1-2	TRBV6-7	TRBD1	-	TGTGCCAGCAGTTACGGCAGGGGGGTGGAAGGCTACACCTTC	CASSYGRGVEGYTF
TRBJ1-2	TRBV6-1	-	-	TGTGCCAGCCCTTATGATGGCTACACCTTC	CASPYDGYTF
TRBJ2-7	TRBV10-1	TRBD2	-	TGCGCCAGCAGTGGTCCGACTAGCGGGAGGGTACCAGGGTACGAGCAGTACTTC	CASSGPTSGRVPGYEQYF
TRBJ1-2	TRBV11-2	TRBD1	-	TGTGCCAGCAGCGACCGGACAGGGGTTGGCTACACCTTC	CASSDRTGVGYTF
TRBJ2-1	TRBV5-1	-	few	TGCGCCAGCAATGAGCAGTTCTTC	CASNEQFF
TRBJ1-2	TRBV10-3	-	-	TGTGCCATCAGGAAGGAGGATAGTGGCTACACCTTC	CAIRKEDSGYTF